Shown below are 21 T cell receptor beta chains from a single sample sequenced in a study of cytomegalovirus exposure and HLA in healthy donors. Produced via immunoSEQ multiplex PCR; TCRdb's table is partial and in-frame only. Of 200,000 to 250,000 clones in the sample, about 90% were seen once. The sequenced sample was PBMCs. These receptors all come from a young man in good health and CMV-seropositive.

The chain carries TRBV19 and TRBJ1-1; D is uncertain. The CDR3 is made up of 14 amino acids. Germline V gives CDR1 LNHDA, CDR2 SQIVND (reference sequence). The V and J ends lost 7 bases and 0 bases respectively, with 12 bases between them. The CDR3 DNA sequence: TGTGCCAGTACCTTAAACGGACTGAACACTGAAGCTTTCTTT. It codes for CASTLNGLNTEAFF. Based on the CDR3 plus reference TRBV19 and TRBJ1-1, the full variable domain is DGGITQSPKYLFRKEGQNVTLSCEQNLNHDAMYWYRQDPGQGLRLIYYSQIVNDFQKGDIAEGYSVSREKKESFPLTVTSAQKNPTAFYLCASTLNGLNTEAFFGQGTRLTVV.

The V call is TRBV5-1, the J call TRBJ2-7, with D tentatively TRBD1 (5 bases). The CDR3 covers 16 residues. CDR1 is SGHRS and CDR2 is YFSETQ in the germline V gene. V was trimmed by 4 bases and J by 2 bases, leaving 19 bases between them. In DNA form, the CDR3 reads TGCGCCAGCAGCCCAATAGCAGACAGTCCTCCCTACGAGCAGTACTTC. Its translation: CASSPIADSPPYEQYF.

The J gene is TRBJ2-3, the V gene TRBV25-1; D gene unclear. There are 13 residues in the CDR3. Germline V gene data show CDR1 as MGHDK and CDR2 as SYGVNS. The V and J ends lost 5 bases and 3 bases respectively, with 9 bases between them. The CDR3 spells CASSPLITDTQYF. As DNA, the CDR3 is TGTGCCAGCAGTCCCCTCATAACAGATACGCAGTATTTT.

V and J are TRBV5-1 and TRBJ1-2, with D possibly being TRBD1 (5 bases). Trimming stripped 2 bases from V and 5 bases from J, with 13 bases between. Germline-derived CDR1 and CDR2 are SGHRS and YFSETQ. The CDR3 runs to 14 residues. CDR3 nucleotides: TGCGCCAGCAGCTTTGGGGGGGAATGGTATGGCTACACCTTC. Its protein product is CASSFGGEWYGYTF.

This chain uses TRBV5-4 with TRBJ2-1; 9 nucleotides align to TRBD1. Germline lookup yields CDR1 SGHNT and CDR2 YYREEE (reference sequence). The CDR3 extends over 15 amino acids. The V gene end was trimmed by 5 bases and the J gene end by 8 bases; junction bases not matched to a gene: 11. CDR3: CASSSRDRAFDEQFF. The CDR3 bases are TGTGCCAGCAGTTCCCGGGACAGGGCGTTTGATGAGCAGTTCTTC.

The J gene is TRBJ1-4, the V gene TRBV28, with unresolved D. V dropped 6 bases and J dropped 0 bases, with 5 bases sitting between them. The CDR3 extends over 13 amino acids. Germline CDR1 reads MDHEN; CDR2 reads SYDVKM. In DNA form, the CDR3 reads TGTGCCAGCAGGGGGACAACTAATGAAAAACTGTTTTTT. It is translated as CASRGTTNEKLFF. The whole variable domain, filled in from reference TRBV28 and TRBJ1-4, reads DVKVTQSSRYLVKRTGEKVFLECVQDMDHENMFWYRQDPGLGLRLIYFSYDVKMKEKGDIPEGYSVSREKKERFSLILESASTNQTSMYLCASRGTTNEKLFFGSGTQLSVL.

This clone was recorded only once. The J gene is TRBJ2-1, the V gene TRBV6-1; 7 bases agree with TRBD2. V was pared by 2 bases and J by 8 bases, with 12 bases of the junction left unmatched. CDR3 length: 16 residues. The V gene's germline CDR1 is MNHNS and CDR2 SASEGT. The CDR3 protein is CASSEFKREGSDEQFF. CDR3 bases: TGTGCCAGCAGTGAATTCAAGAGGGAGGGCTCCGATGAGCAGTTCTTC.

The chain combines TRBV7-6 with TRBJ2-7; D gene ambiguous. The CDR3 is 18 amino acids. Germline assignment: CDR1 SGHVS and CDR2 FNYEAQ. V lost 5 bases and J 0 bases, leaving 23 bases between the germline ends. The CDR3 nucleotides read TGTGCCAGCAGCCCCTTTCCCCCATCGGACGGATTCTCCTACGAGCAGTACTTC. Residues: CASSPFPPSDGFSYEQYF.

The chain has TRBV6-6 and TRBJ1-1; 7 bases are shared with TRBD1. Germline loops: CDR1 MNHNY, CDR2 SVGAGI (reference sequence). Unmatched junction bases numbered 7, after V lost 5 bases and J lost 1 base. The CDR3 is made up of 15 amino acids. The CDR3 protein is CASSRPGQTNTEAFF. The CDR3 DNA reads TGTGCCAGCAGTCGACCGGGACAGACGAACACTGAAGCTTTCTTT.

The CDR3 reads CSVGDRINYGYTF. The CDR3, as DNA: TGCAGCGTGGGGGACAGGATAAACTATGGCTACACCTTC. The chain joins TRBV29-1 to TRBJ1-2; 8 bases map to TRBD1. The CDR3 contains 13 residues. Germline V lookup: CDR1 SQVTM, CDR2 ANQGSEA. With V trimmed by 6 bases and J by 2 bases, 5 bases remained unmatched.

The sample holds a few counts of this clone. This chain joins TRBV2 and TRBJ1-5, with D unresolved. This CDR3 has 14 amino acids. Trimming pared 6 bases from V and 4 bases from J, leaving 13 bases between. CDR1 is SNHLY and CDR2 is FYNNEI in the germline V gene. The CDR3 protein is CASSKGSPNQPQHF. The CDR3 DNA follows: TGTGCCAGCAGCAAAGGGTCACCGAATCAGCCCCAGCATTTT.

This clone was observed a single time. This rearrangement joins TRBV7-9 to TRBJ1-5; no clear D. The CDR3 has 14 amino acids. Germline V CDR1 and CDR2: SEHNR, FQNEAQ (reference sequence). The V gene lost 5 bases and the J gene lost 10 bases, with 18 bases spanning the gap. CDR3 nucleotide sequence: TGTGCCAGCAGCGGGAACATTTCAATCAGTCCCCAGCATTTT. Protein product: CASSGNISISPQHF.

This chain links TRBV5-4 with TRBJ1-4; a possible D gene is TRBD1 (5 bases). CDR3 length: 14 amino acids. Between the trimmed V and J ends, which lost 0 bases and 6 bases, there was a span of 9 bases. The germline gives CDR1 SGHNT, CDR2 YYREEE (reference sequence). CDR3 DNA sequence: TGTGCCAGCAGCTTGGAGCGGGGGTATGAAAAACTGTTTTTT. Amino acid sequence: CASSLERGYEKLFF.

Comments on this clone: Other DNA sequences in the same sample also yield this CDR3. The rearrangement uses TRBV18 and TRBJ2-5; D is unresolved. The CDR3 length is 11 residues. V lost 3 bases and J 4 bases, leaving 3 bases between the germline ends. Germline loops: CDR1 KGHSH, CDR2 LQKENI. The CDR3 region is CASSPRETQYF. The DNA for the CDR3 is TGTGCCAGCTCACCTCGAGAGACCCAGTACTTC.

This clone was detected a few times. CDR3 amino acids: CASSYSTRDTEAFF. The CDR3 bases are TGTGCCAGCAGTTACTCGACGAGGGACACTGAAGCTTTCTTT. The rearrangement uses TRBV6-5 and TRBJ1-1; D is unresolved. This CDR3 spans 14 amino acids. The germline gives CDR1 MNHEY, CDR2 SVGAGI. Trimming took 0 bases from V and 3 from J, leaving 8 bases between them.

The CDR3 reads CASSLRDGLDEQYF. CDR3 nucleotides: TGTGCCAGCAGCCTCAGGGACGGACTCGACGAGCAGTACTTC. The gene calls are TRBV5-4 and TRBJ2-7; perhaps D is TRBD1 or TRBD2 (5 bases each). Deletions cut 4 bases from V and 5 bases from J, with 16 bases between. The germline gives CDR1 SGHNT, CDR2 YYREEE (reference sequence). This CDR3 comprises 14 residues.

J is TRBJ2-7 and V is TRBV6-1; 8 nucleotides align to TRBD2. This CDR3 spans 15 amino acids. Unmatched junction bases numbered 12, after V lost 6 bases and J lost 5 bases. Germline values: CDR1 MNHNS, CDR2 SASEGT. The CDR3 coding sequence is TGTGCCAGCAGCGATACGACTAGCGCCCGACACGAGCAGTACTTC. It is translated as CASSDTTSARHEQYF.

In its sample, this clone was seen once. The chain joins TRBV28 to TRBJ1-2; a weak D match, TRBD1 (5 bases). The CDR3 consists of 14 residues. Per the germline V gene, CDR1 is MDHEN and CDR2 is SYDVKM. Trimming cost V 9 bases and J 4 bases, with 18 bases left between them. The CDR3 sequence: CASVSGTVIYGYTF. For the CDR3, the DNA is TGTGCCAGTGTATCCGGGACGGTGATCTATGGCTACACCTTC.

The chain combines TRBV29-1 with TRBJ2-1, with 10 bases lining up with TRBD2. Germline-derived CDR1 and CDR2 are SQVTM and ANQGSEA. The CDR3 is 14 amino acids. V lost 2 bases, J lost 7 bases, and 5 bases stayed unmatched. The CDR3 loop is CSVESSGSGNEQFF. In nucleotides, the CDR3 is TGCAGCGTTGAATCTAGCGGGAGCGGGAATGAGCAGTTCTTC.

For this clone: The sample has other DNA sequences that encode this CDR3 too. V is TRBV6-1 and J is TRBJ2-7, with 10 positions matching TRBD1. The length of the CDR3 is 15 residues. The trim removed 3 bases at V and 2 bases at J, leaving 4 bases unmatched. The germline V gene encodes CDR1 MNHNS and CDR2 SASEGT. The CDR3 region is CASSERDRGPYEQYF. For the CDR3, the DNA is TGTGCCAGCAGTGAGCGGGACAGGGGCCCCTACGAGCAGTACTTC.

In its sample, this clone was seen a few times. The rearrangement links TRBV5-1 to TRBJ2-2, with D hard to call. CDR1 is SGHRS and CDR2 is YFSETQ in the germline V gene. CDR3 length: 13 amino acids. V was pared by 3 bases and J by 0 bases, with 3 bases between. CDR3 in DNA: TGCGCCAGCAGCTCGGCGAACACCGGGGAGCTGTTTTTT. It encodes CASSSANTGELFF.